The 27 T cell receptor beta chains presented below share a single source sample, sequenced in a study of shared clonotypes between healthy human individuals (dated by TCRdb to about 2020). The library was built by means of the immunoSEQ multiplex PCR assay. TCRdb retrieved this table from immuneACCESS and kept in-frame rearrangements only. Not all clones are present; in checked studies, unresolved V genes account for under half, and no reason is known for the remainder. This sample has about 2.5 million clones in its table, and less than 95% of those were observed once. The top ten clonotypes cover 0.37% of the sample. Material for sequencing was naive CD4+ T cells from PBMCs. Taken with the paper, the label for cell subset or site translates to: CD45RA+ positively selected. These receptors were collected from a man between 18 and 29 years old in good health. Some clones in this sample may be carry-over from other donors' samples.

Only one count was recorded for this clone. The chain carries TRBV2 and TRBJ2-7; D gene unclear. The CDR3 is 14 amino acids. Germline assignment: CDR1 SNHLY and CDR2 FYNNEI. Trimming removed 9 bases at V and 0 bases at J, with 15 bases between. The CDR3, as DNA: TGTGCCAGTCGACGACGCGCTTCCTCCTACGAGCAGTACTTC. Amino acids: CASRRRASSYEQYF. The variable domain in full, with the rest retrieved from reference TRBV2 and TRBJ2-7, is EPEVTQTPSHQVTQMGQEVILRCVPISNHLYFYWYRQILGQKVEFLVSFYNNEISEKSEIFDDQFSVERPDGSNFTLKIRSTKLEDSAMYFCASRRRASSYEQYFGPGTRLTVT.

The rearrangement links TRBV18 to TRBJ1-4, with D uncertain. The CDR3 sequence is 15 residues long. Trimming cost V 5 bases and J 0 bases, with 10 bases left between them. Germline V gene data show CDR1 as KGHSH and CDR2 as LQKENI. CDR3 nucleotides: TGTGCCAGCTCAACCACCGGGACAACTAATGAAAAACTGTTTTTT. Translation: CASSTTGTTNEKLFF.

J is TRBJ1-2 and V is TRBV19; 7 bases agree with TRBD1. V lost 6 bases and J lost 8; bases outside the gene matches: 9. The CDR3 totals 13 residues. Germline V gene data show CDR1 as LNHDA and CDR2 as SQIVND (reference sequence). CDR3 bases: TGTGCCAGTAGAAACGCAGGGGGGAAAGGCTACACCTTC. Its protein product is CASRNAGGKGYTF.

The chain is built from TRBV6-5 and TRBJ2-7, with 7 bases aligning to TRBD2. The germline gives CDR1 MNHEY, CDR2 SVGAGI. The CDR3 is 15 amino acids. After removal of 2 bases from V and 4 bases from J, the junction contained 8 bases not matched to a gene. The CDR3: CASSYSGTPAYEQYF. The CDR3 coding sequence is TGTGCCAGCAGTTACAGCGGGACCCCGGCTTACGAGCAGTACTTC.

The chain links TRBV29-1 to TRBJ2-3; possible D gene TRBD1, 5 bases. V gave up 7 bases and J gave up 2 bases, with 16 bases separating them. Per the germline V gene, CDR1 is SQVTM and CDR2 is ANQGSEA. CDR3 size: 14 residues. Written as DNA, the CDR3 is TGCAGCGCCTCAAGGGGAACACTCACAGATACGCAGTATTTT. Translated: CSASRGTLTDTQYF.

The chain carries TRBV27 and TRBJ2-7; a possible D gene is TRBD2 (7 bases). V lost 11 bases, J lost 3 bases, and 20 bases lay in between. This CDR3 has 14 residues. CDR1 is MNHEY, CDR2 SMNVEV, per germline (reference sequence). CDR3 sequence reads: CAPREGGAGYEQYF. DNA of the CDR3: TGTGCCCCGAGGGAGGGGGGCGCGGGCTACGAGCAGTACTTC.

This clone was recorded a few times. The rearrangement joins TRBV19 to TRBJ1-1, with unresolved D. The CDR3 runs to 13 residues. The V end lost 5 bases, the J end lost 0 bases, and 7 bases lay between the germline ends. Germline CDR1 is LNHDA and CDR2 is SQIVND (reference sequence). This CDR3 reads CASSPIMNTEAFF. The CDR3 DNA is TGTGCCAGTAGTCCGATCATGAACACTGAAGCTTTCTTT.

The chain couples TRBV7-2 to TRBJ2-7, with TRBD1 identical over 8 bases. This CDR3 is 13 amino acids long. Losses at the gene ends were 6 bases for V and 2 bases for J; bases not matched to a gene: 3. Germline loops: CDR1 SGHTA, CDR2 FQGNSA. CDR3 region: CASRQGATYEQYF. For the CDR3, the DNA is TGTGCCAGCAGGCAGGGGGCTACCTACGAGCAGTACTTC. Using reference TRBV7-2 and TRBJ2-7 for the parts outside the CDR3, the full variable domain is GAGVSQSPSNKVTEKGKDVELRCDPISGHTALYWYRQSLGQGLEFLIYFQGNSAPDKSGLPSDRFSAERTGGSVSTLTIQRTQQEDSAVYLCASRQGATYEQYFGPGTRLTVT.

This chain uses TRBV9 with TRBJ2-1; 10 positions match TRBD2. V lost 0 bases and J lost 4; bases outside the gene matches: 7. Per the germline V gene, CDR1 is SGDLS and CDR2 is YYNGEE. CDR3 size: 17 residues. The CDR3 DNA sequence: TGTGCCAGCAGCGTAGACAGCGGGAGGGGCACTTACAATGAGCAGTTCTTC. Translation: CASSVDSGRGTYNEQFF.

The genes are TRBV9 and TRBJ2-5, with 7 bases that match TRBD2. Trimming took 3 bases from V and 2 from J; bases not matched to a gene: 4. The length of the CDR3 is 14 residues. Germline CDR1 and CDR2: SGDLS and YYNGEE. The chain's CDR3 is CASSATSAQETQYF. CDR3 coding DNA: TGTGCCAGCAGCGCAACTAGCGCTCAAGAGACCCAGTACTTC.

This clone came up once. The V and J genes are TRBV7-8 and TRBJ2-5; possible D gene TRBD1, 5 bases. Per germline, CDR1 SGHVS and CDR2 FQNEAQ. Trimming left V 4 bases short and J 2 bases short, with 11 bases between. The CDR3 is made up of 14 amino acids. CDR3 region: CASSSLPGQETQYF. In DNA form, the CDR3 reads TGTGCCAGCAGCTCTTTGCCAGGGCAAGAGACCCAGTACTTC.

The chain carries TRBV30 and TRBJ1-1; D not certain. CDR3 length: 13 residues. The ends were cut back, 1 base at V and 5 bases at J, with 11 bases in the middle. Germline V gene lookup returns CDR1 GTSNPN and CDR2 SVGIG (reference sequence). This CDR3 reads CAWSDGLLTEAFF. CDR3 DNA sequence: TGTGCCTGGAGTGACGGACTACTAACTGAAGCTTTCTTT.

This clone has a single count. The chain combines TRBV7-9 with TRBJ2-3; no clear D gene. The germline V gene has CDR1 SEHNR and CDR2 FQNEAQ (reference sequence). V dropped 5 bases and J dropped 1 base, with 13 bases sitting between them. This CDR3 has 15 amino acids. The CDR3 here is CASSLYGGRTDTQYF. CDR3 coding DNA: TGTGCCAGCAGCCTTTATGGTGGCCGCACAGATACGCAGTATTTT. Combining the CDR3 with reference TRBV7-9 and TRBJ2-3 gives the whole variable domain DTGVSQNPRHKITKRGQNVTFRCDPISEHNRLYWYRQTLGQGPEFLTYFQNEAQLEKSRLLSDRFSAERPKGSFSTLEIQRTEQGDSAMYLCASSLYGGRTDTQYFGPGTRLTVL.

As for this clone: Other DNA sequences within the sample encode an identical CDR3. This chain uses TRBV5-6 with TRBJ2-7; 8 positions match TRBD1. Germline V gene data show CDR1 as SGHDT and CDR2 as YYEEEE. The V and J ends lost 0 bases and 5 bases, in that order; junction bases with no gene match: 1. The length of the CDR3 is 13 residues. The CDR3 spells CASSLVTGDEQYF. In nucleotides, the CDR3 is TGTGCCAGCAGCTTGGTGACAGGGGACGAGCAGTACTTC.

The V and J genes are TRBV7-2 and TRBJ2-3; TRBD2 is a possible D gene (6 bases). Germline lookup yields CDR1 SGHTA and CDR2 FQGNSA. V was clipped by 2 bases and J by 1 base, with 10 bases between them. The CDR3 spans 15 residues. CDR3 amino acids: CASSLMPSGTDTQYF. In nucleotides, the CDR3 is TGTGCCAGCAGCTTAATGCCTAGCGGCACAGATACGCAGTATTTT.

The chain uses TRBV30 and TRBJ2-7; the D call may be TRBD1 or TRBD2 (5 bases each). The length of the CDR3 is 14 residues. Germline CDR1 is GTSNPN and CDR2 is SVGIG (reference sequence). The ends were cut back, 2 bases at V and 5 bases at J, with 16 bases in the middle. CDR3 nucleotides: TGTGCCTGGAGTACAGGAGCGGCCCTCGACGAGCAGTACTTC. Translation: CAWSTGAALDEQYF. Full variable domain (rest looked up from reference TRBV30 and TRBJ2-7): SQTIHQWPATLVQPVGSPLSLECTVEGTSNPNLYWYRQAAGRGLQLLFYSVGIGQISSEVPQNLSASRPQDRQFILSSKKLLLSDSGFYLCAWSTGAALDEQYFGPGTRLTVT.

V usage is TRBV4-3 and J usage is TRBJ2-7, with D hard to call. V was shortened by 5 bases and J by 3 bases, with 14 bases between the two germline ends. CDR1 and CDR2 (germline): LGHNA, YSLEER. The CDR3 is 14 residues long. The CDR3 sequence is CASSTQPGGYEQYF. DNA of the CDR3: TGCGCCAGCAGCACGCAACCTGGCGGCTACGAGCAGTACTTC.

The table lists this clone with a count of one. The V call is TRBV14, the J call TRBJ1-1, with TRBD1 matching over 9 bases. Unmatched junction bases numbered 8, after V lost 4 bases and J lost 5 bases. Germline values: CDR1 SGHDN, CDR2 FVKESK. The CDR3 loop spans 15 amino acids. DNA for the CDR3: TGTGCCAGCAGCCCTCTGGGACAGGGAAGGACTGAAGCTTTCTTT. This gives the protein CASSPLGQGRTEAFF.

The rearrangement links TRBV21-1 to TRBJ2-3. TRBV21-1 is given as a pseudogene. The CDR3 length is 17 residues. The CDR3 is CASSKAPCRVGTDTQYF. The CDR3 DNA reads as TGTGCCAGCAGCAAAGCCCCGTGTAGGGTAGGGACAGATACGCAGTATTTT.

As regards this clone: This same CDR3 is encoded by further DNA sequences in the sample. The chain has TRBV5-4 and TRBJ2-1; 8 bases align to TRBD2. The CDR3 sequence is 15 residues long. V gave up 5 bases and J gave up 4 bases; unmatched junction bases: 8. From germline, CDR1 is SGHNT and CDR2 YYREEE (reference sequence). For the CDR3, the DNA is TGTGCCAGCAGACGCGGACTAGCAGGTTACAATGAGCAGTTCTTC. Its protein product is CASRRGLAGYNEQFF.

Written as DNA, the CDR3 is TGCGCCAGCAGCCCCCGCCGGGACAGGGTTTCCCCCCTAGCCAAAAACATTCAGTACTTC. Protein sequence: CASSPRRDRVSPLAKNIQYF. The chain recombines TRBV4-1 with TRBJ2-4; TRBD1 agrees at 9 bases. CDR3 size: 20 residues. Germline V gene lookup returns CDR1 MGHRA and CDR2 YSYEKL. V shed 4 bases and J 0 bases; nucleotides not matched to a gene: 16.

The chain carries TRBV28 and TRBJ1-2; D is possibly TRBD1 (6 bases). CDR1 and CDR2 from the germline V gene are MDHEN and SYDVKM. The CDR3 sequence is 14 residues long. The V gene lost 6 bases and the J gene lost 3 bases, with 14 bases spanning the gap. DNA for the CDR3: TGTGCCAGCAGACAACAGGGTTATCACTATGGCTACACCTTC. This translates into CASRQQGYHYGYTF.

CDR3 coding DNA: TGTGCCAGCAGCCAGGGGTTCTCTGGAAACACCATATATTTT. The encoded protein is CASSQGFSGNTIYF. The chain is built from TRBV7-9 and TRBJ1-3; tentatively, D is TRBD1 (6 bases). Between the trimmed V and J ends, which lost 5 bases and 0 bases, there was a span of 8 bases. CDR1 and CDR2 from the germline V gene are SEHNR and FQNEAQ (reference sequence). This CDR3 has 14 amino acids. Based on the CDR3 plus reference TRBV7-9 and TRBJ1-3, the full variable domain is DTGVSQNPRHKITKRGQNVTFRCDPISEHNRLYWYRQTLGQGPEFLTYFQNEAQLEKSRLLSDRFSAERPKGSFSTLEIQRTEQGDSAMYLCASSQGFSGNTIYFGEGSWLTVV.

This rearrangement joins TRBV5-6 to TRBJ2-4, with D hard to call. The ends were cut back, 0 bases at V and 0 bases at J, with 7 bases in the middle. CDR3 length: 15 amino acids. Germline CDR1 SGHDT, CDR2 YYEEEE. The CDR3 bases are TGTGCCAGCAGCTTGGGTCCCCTAGCCAAAAACATTCAGTACTTC. Its protein is CASSLGPLAKNIQYF.

V is TRBV7-2 and J is TRBJ1-5; D gene unclear. The V end was cut by 0 bases, the J end by 4 bases, with 13 bases between. From germline, CDR1 is SGHTA and CDR2 FQGNSA. The CDR3 runs 16 residues. The DNA for the CDR3 is TGTGCCAGCAGCTTAGCCCCAGGATCGGGGAATCAGCCCCAGCATTTT. Its translation: CASSLAPGSGNQPQHF. The whole variable domain, remainder taken from reference TRBV7-2 and TRBJ1-5, is GAGVSQSPSNKVTEKGKDVELRCDPISGHTALYWYRQSLGQGLEFLIYFQGNSAPDKSGLPSDRFSAERTGGSVSTLTIQRTQQEDSAVYLCASSLAPGSGNQPQHFGDGTRLSIL.

This chain links TRBV15 with TRBJ1-4, with D possibly TRBD1 on 5 matching bases. The CDR3 extends over 16 amino acids. The V end lost 1 base, the J end lost 5 bases, and 14 bases lay between the germline ends. Germline CDR1 and CDR2: LNHNV and YYDKDF (reference sequence). The DNA for the CDR3 is TGTGCCACCAGCAGAGGTGGGACGCCGGGGAATGAAAAACTGTTTTTT. Amino acid sequence: CATSRGGTPGNEKLFF.

The gene calls are TRBV6-5 and TRBJ2-3; 8 nucleotides agree with TRBD2. CDR1 and CDR2 (germline): MNHEY, SVGAGI. The CDR3 totals 16 residues. After removal of 2 bases from V and 6 bases from J, the junction contained 10 bases not matched to a gene. Here the CDR3 DNA reads TGTGCCAGCAGTTACCGGGTGGCGGGAGGTTCCGATACGCAGTATTTT. Its translation is CASSYRVAGGSDTQYF.